The clone carrying this T cell receptor (beta chain) showed up just once. The antigen is undetermined. Per the germline V gene, CDR1 is KGHDR and CDR2 is SFDVKD. The CDR3 spans 14 residues. Trimming removed 9 bases at V and 0 bases at J, with 11 bases between. This sample stems from a study of T cell repertoires in cytomegalovirus infection. Study details: Carrying CMV and the relevant HLA type showed in public TCR beta signatures.

Regarding the study as a whole: Public TCR beta family frequency separated CMV-and-HLA carriers, including in an independent cohort.

Each CDR3 protein is one row after TCRdb ran MiXCR on the reads. This sample has approximately 500,000 distinct CDR3 sequences, with approximately 15% found just once. Sequenced: CD8+ T cells from PBMCs. The receptor's source is a human donor in good health (CMV status not recorded). Some clones in this sample may be carry-over from other donors' samples. The chain couples TRBV24-1 to TRBJ2-1; a possible D gene is TRBD2 (5 bases). The CDR3 DNA reads as TGTGCCACCCAAGCGGCCAGCTCCTACAATGAGCAGTTCTTC. It specifies CATQAASSYNEQFF.